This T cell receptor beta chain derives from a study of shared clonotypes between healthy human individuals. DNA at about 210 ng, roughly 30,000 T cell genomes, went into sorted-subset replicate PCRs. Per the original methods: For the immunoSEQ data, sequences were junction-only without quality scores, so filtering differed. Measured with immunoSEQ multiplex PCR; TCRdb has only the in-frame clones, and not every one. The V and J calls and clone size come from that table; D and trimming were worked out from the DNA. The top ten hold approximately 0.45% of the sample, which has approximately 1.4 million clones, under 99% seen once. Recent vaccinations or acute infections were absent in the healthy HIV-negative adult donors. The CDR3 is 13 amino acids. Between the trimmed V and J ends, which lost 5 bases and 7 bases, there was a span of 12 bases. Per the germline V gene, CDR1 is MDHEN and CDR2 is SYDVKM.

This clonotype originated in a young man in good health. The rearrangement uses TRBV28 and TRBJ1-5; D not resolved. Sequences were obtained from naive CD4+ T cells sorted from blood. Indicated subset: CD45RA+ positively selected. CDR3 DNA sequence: TGTGCCAGCAGTCTCCCCCCACGGCAGCCCCAGCATTTT. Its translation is CASSLPPRQPQHF.